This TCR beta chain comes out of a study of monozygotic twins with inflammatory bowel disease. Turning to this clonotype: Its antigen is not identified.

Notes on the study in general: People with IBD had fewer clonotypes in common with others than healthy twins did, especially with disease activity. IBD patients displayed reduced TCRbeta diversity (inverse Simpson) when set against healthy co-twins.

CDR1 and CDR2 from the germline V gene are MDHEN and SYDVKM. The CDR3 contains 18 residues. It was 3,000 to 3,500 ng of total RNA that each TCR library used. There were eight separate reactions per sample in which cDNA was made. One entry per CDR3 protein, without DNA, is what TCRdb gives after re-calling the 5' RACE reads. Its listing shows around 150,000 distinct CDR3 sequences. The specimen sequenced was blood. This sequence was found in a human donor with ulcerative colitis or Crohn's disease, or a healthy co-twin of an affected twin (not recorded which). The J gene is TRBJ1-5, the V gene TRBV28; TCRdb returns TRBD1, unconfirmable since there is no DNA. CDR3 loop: CASSSLLGVGKGNQPQHF.